These T cell receptor beta chains were read from a single sample in a study of CD8 T cells in ankylosing spondylitis. TCRdb ran MiXCR on the 5' RACE reads and lists one entry per CDR3 protein. Of 800,000 to 900,000 distinct CDR3 sequences in the sample, 12% were seen once. Specimen: blood, either unsorted or a sorted T cell fraction (not recorded which). The receptors come from a male donor with ankylosing spondylitis. Each CDR3 is given with its conserved first and last residue. Each record gives: V gene, J gene, clone size, D gene, CDR3 protein, CDR3 DNA. A D gene is named only where the DNA matches it firmly. Size is stated for part of the rows, as once, few or many counts, or as a class when the clone is expanded.

TRBV7-2,TRBJ1-4,many,.,CASSLRAGEKLFF,TGTGCCAGCAGCTTAAGAGCCGGCGAAAAACTGTTTTTT
TRBV28,TRBJ1-2,.,.,CASSLPSDFNYGYTF,TGTGCCAGCAGTTTGCCCTCGGACTTTAACTATGGCTACACCTTC
TRBV6-2/TRBV6-3,TRBJ1-2,many,.,CASSYGRGGSYGYTF,TGTGCCAGCAGTTACGGCAGGGGAGGGAGCTATGGCTACACCTTC
TRBV10-3,TRBJ1-2,few,.,CAIGVGVSRDGYTF,TGTGCCATCGGGGTAGGGGTATCAAGGGATGGCTACACCTTC
TRBV20-1,TRBJ2-5,many,.,CSARDWTIGETQYF,TGCAGTGCTAGAGATTGGACTATCGGAGAGACCCAGTACTTC
TRBV5-1,TRBJ1-2,.,TRBD1,CASSFRDRFYGYTF,TGCGCCAGCAGCTTCCGGGACAGATTCTATGGCTACACCTTC
TRBV10-3,TRBJ1-3,few,.,CAIGALGSGNTIYF,TGTGCCATCGGGGCCTTGGGCTCTGGAAACACCATATATTTT
TRBV4-1,TRBJ1-2,.,.,CASSQDWAGNGYTF,TGCGCCAGCAGCCAAGATTGGGCAGGCAACGGCTACACCTTC
TRBV6-2/TRBV6-3,TRBJ2-1,.,TRBD2,CASRIAGAYNEQFF,TGTGCCAGCAGAATAGCGGGGGCCTACAATGAGCAGTTCTTC
TRBV20-1,TRBJ2-3,few,.,CSASGISTDTQYF,TGCAGTGCTAGCGGGATAAGCACAGATACGCAGTATTTT
TRBV9,TRBJ2-5,.,TRBD2,CASSVLAGQETQYF,TGTGCCAGCAGCGTTCTAGCGGGCCAAGAGACCCAGTACTTC
TRBV11-2,TRBJ2-7,.,.,CASSTRVQGTYEQYF,TGTGCCAGCAGCACGCGGGTCCAGGGTACCTACGAGCAGTACTTC
TRBV5-1,TRBJ2-7,.,.,CASSLSHGVYEQYF,TGCGCCAGCAGCTTGAGTCACGGCGTCTACGAGCAGTACTTC